This TCR beta chain was sequenced in a study of cytomegalovirus exposure and HLA in healthy donors. Across the whole study: Prior work identified more than 90 million unique TCR beta sequences in some 200 million T cells. Overall study results and limits: Later analysis associated a missense DCLRE1C variant with TCR beta V- and J-gene trimming. Among the sequence variants, a highly shared cluster was likely an artifact of sequencing.

Comment on this clone: Its antigen is still unknown.

In the PCR, 60 Vbeta and 13 Jbeta primers were used. Original processing methods: Unique TCR beta chains totaled roughly 80 million in a later count, with roughly 11 million of them shared. The table came from immunoSEQ multiplex PCR; TCRdb's copy has only in-frame clones and leaves some out. That table is the source of V, J and clone size, and D and trimming were worked out from the DNA. Of roughly 140,000 clones in the sample, 79% were seen once. The CDR3 spans 16 residues. The sample consisted of PBMCs. The J gene is TRBJ1-5, the V gene TRBV21-1; the table gives TRBD1 as D, unverified against the DNA. TRBV21-1 is recorded as a pseudogene. The clonotype was recovered from a man between 50 and 59 years old in good health and CMV-seropositive. CDR3 bases: TGTGCCAGCAGCAAGAGACAGGTAGCCTTCAATCAGCCCCAGCATTTT. Amino acid sequence: CASSKRQVAFNQPQHF.